Many counts were recorded for the clone carrying this T cell receptor beta chain. Its target is unknown. Time point indicated: blood at routine non-recurrence follow-up after resection. From tumor, nontumor lung or frozen PBMC, whole RNA was taken unsorted for sequencing. A distinct unique molecular identifier was carried by each TCR cDNA molecule. Using its own MiXCR run on the 5' RACE reads, TCRdb lists one record per CDR3 protein. The sample contains around 110,000 distinct CDR3 sequences, approximately 12% of which appear only once. The entry originates in a study of spatial heterogeneity in lung cancer. Study background: Combinations of a unique TCR and a UMI were tallied in raw reads, and on average each appeared more than ten times. Findings of the study overall: Expanded tumor TCRs that were ubiquitous appeared in blood more at resection than follow-up.

In germline, CDR1 is SGHTA, CDR2 FQGTGA. V was shortened by 5 bases and J by 1 base, with 15 bases between the two germline ends. CDR3 size: 16 residues. This chain links TRBV7-3 with TRBJ2-1; weak D call: TRBD2 (6 bases). The specimen was PBMCs, collected at follow-up. This receptor was obtained from a male donor with early-stage non-small cell lung cancer. The CDR3 reads CASSLRAGSSYNEQFF. The DNA of the CDR3 is TGTGCCAGCAGCCTGAGGGCGGGGAGTTCCTACAATGAGCAGTTCTTC.